The sequence of this T cell receptor beta chain was determined in a study of cytomegalovirus exposure and HLA in healthy donors. Broader study findings: Earlier results showed most TCR beta V segments being productive about 87% or about 30% of the time.

The length of the CDR3 is 15 residues. The trim removed 6 bases at V and 7 bases at J, leaving 12 bases unmatched. CDR1 and CDR2 (germline): MDHEN, SYDVKM. The PCR ran on 60 Vbeta and 13 Jbeta primers. Generated by immunoSEQ multiplex PCR, the TCRdb table keeps only in-frame clones and is missing some. The data contain some 170,000 clones, 70% to 80% of them seen just once; the ten biggest clones take up less than 10%. A word on this clone: What it binds is unknown.

The receptor was derived from a man aged 18 to 29 in good health and CMV-seropositive. Sequenced sample: PBMCs. The chain is built from TRBV28 and TRBJ1-5, with TRBD1 matching 7 bases. The CDR3: CASRETTGQLQPQHF. CDR3 sequence (DNA): TGTGCCAGCAGGGAGACGACAGGGCAGCTACAGCCCCAGCATTTT. Full variable domain (rest looked up from reference TRBV28 and TRBJ1-5): DVKVTQSSRYLVKRTGEKVFLECVQDMDHENMFWYRQDPGLGLRLIYFSYDVKMKEKGDIPEGYSVSREKKERFSLILESASTNQTSMYLCASRETTGQLQPQHFGDGTRLSIL.